Each of the 5 T cell receptor beta chains below was sequenced from the same sample in a study of shared clonotypes between healthy human individuals (dated by TCRdb to 2018 to 2021). For the CD8 naive samples, CD45RO-negative cells were positively selected for CCR7, yielding a CD45RA+CCR7+ population from which TemRA cells were excluded. Libraries were prepared through the immunoSEQ multiplex PCR assay. TCRdb retrieved this table from immuneACCESS and kept in-frame rearrangements only. Not all clones are present; in checked studies, unresolved V genes account for under half, and no reason is known for the remainder. This sample gives some 2,000,000 clones in total; around 96% of them show up just once. 0.9% to 1.3% of the sample is held by the ten biggest clonotypes. Sequenced input: naive CD8+ T cells sorted from blood. In the paper's terms, the cell subset or site label means: CD45RA+CCR7+. These receptors came from a young man in good health.

The chain links TRBV6-5 to TRBJ2-1; 8 positions agree with TRBD1. The CDR3 totals 13 residues. V was pared by 2 bases and J by 8 bases, with 2 bases of the junction left unmatched. Looked up from germline, CDR1 is MNHEY and CDR2 is SVGAGI. CDR3 amino acids: CASSYRQGHEQFF. The CDR3 nucleotides read TGTGCCAGCAGTTACCGACAGGGGCATGAGCAGTTCTTC.

This clone was found once. The chain employs TRBV13 and TRBJ2-2; 10 bases fit TRBD2. The CDR3 extends over 14 amino acids. Germline V lookup: CDR1 PRHDT, CDR2 FYEKMQ (reference sequence). With 8 bases clipped from V and 3 bases from J, the junction kept 3 bases outside the gene matches. CDR3 amino acids: CASGLAGDTGELFF. For the CDR3, the DNA is TGTGCCAGCGGGCTAGCGGGGGACACCGGGGAGCTGTTTTTT.

This rearrangement joins TRBV13 to TRBJ1-1; tentative D call: TRBD1 (6 bases). Germline CDR1 reads PRHDT; CDR2 reads FYEKMQ (reference sequence). V lost 8 bases and J lost 3, with 13 bases in between. There are 13 residues in the CDR3. CDR3 sequence reads: CASAGVLDTEAFF. CDR3 DNA sequence: TGTGCCAGCGCAGGGGTTTTGGACACTGAAGCTTTCTTT.

The chain combines TRBV10-2 with TRBJ2-7; the D is unclear. Looked up from germline, CDR1 is WSHSY and CDR2 is SAAADI. The CDR3 is made up of 12 amino acids. V was pared by 8 bases and J by 6 bases, with 14 bases between. DNA for the CDR3: TGCGCCAGCGGTAAGGTACCGGGCGAGCAGTACTTC. This sequence encodes CASGKVPGEQYF.

This clone was recorded a few times. The chain recombines TRBV5-1 with TRBJ1-2; 8 bases match TRBD1. V was clipped by 0 bases and J by 0 bases; unmatched bases: 4. The CDR3 covers 16 residues. Germline CDR1 reads SGHRS; CDR2 reads YFSETQ. As DNA, the CDR3 is TGCGCCAGCAGCTTGGCGGGACAGGAGGCTAACTATGGCTACACCTTC. Its translation is CASSLAGQEANYGYTF.